This T cell receptor beta chain was recorded in a study of cytomegalovirus exposure and HLA in healthy donors. Each of the donors was a healthy bone marrow donor. Trimming removed 0 bases from V and 5 bases from J, with 8 bases in between. Germline V gene data show CDR1 as SGHNT and CDR2 as YYREEE (reference sequence). The CDR3 loop spans 13 amino acids. Use of 60 Vbeta and 13 Jbeta primers characterized the PCR. Authors' methods: There were around 77 million unique TCR beta chains by a later count, and around 10 million of them were shared. Sequenced by immunoSEQ multiplex PCR; TCRdb stores in-frame clones only, minus some. From that table come the V and J calls and clone size; the DNA was used to work out D and trimming. The sample lists about 200,000 clones, around three quarters occurring once.

The J gene is TRBJ2-5, the V gene TRBV5-4, with D hard to call. The receptor comes from a man aged 25 to 40 in good health and CMV-seronegative. Sequenced material: PBMCs. CDR3 region: CASSLVELETQYF. CDR3 coding DNA: TGTGCCAGCAGCTTGGTTGAGTTGGAGACCCAGTACTTC.